This TCR beta chain was recorded in a study of T-cell reconstitution after alpha-beta-depleted transplantation in children. TCRbeta library preparation incorporated unique molecular identifiers. TCRdb reprocessed the PCR reads with MiXCR, giving one entry per CDR3 protein. The sample has 200,000 to 250,000 distinct CDR3 sequences, roughly 8.3% seen once. Study observations and caveats: Where alpha-beta T cells came from about two months after transplant was reportedly several hundred expanded graft clones. Most T-cell counts and diversity one year after the transplant came from T cells that were newly produced.

Trimming removed 1 base from V and 12 bases from J; junction bases left unmatched: 12. The CDR3 spans 16 residues. This clonotype was seen more than once but under ten times. As yet, its antigen is unknown. The rearrangement joins TRBV12-3 or TRBV12-4 to TRBJ2-1; 10 bases are a match to TRBD1. The clonotype comes from a male patient between 2 and 10 years old who had a stem cell transplant for acute myeloid leukemia, so the T cells may come from the graft donor. The sequences come from PBMCs, mostly from graft donor cells, collected 360 days after TCRalphabeta/CD19-depleted stem cell transplant. The CDR3 coding sequence is TGTGCCAGCAGTTTAGGAGGGGGGGGACAGGGGTTTTGGCAGTTCTTC. Its protein is CASSLGGGGQGFWQFF.